These T cell receptor beta chains were read from a single sample in a study of blood T cell repertoires in COVID-19. This table comes from immunoSEQ multiplex PCR, and its TCRdb copy is limited to in-frame clones, with some not included. The data contain a few hundred thousand clones, over 75% of them singletons. Sequencing used PBMCs or T cells enriched from blood (not recorded which). The receptors stem from a man aged 30 to 39 who had recovered from COVID-19. The CDR3 runs from the conserved cysteine through the conserved F or W. A D gene is named only where the DNA matches it firmly. The size entry is marked missing in some rows and otherwise reads once, few, many or a size class.

TRBV30,few,TRBJ2-3,TRBD1,CAWSPTGVGYTDTQYF,TGTGCCTGGAGCCCGACAGGGGTAGGGTACACAGATACGCAGTATTTT
TRBV19,NA,TRBJ1-2,NA,CASIRDTIYGYTF,TGTGCCAGTATACGAGACACGATCTATGGCTACACCTTC
TRBV27,NA,TRBJ1-2,TRBD1,CASSSDRERFQGYTF,TGTGCCAGCAGTTCAGACAGGGAAAGGTTTCAGGGCTACACCTTC
TRBV5-1,NA,TRBJ1-1,TRBD1,CASSRRQGLEEAFF,TGCGCCAGCAGCCGTAGACAGGGGCTTGAGGAAGCTTTCTTT
TRBV11-2,NA,TRBJ1-2,NA,CASSSSQALNYGYTF,TGTGCCAGCAGCTCCAGCCAGGCCCTCAACTATGGCTACACCTTC
TRBV5-1,NA,TRBJ1-2,NA,CASSLQQGSVDGYTF,TGCGCCAGCAGCTTGCAACAGGGAAGTGTGGACGGCTACACCTTC
TRBV3-1/TRBV3-2,NA,TRBJ2-3,TRBD2,CASSQEASSGAGTQYF,TGTGCCAGCAGCCAAGAAGCGTCTAGCGGGGCGGGGACGCAGTATTTT
TRBV5-1,NA,TRBJ2-5,TRBD2,CASSLALAGAQVQETQYF,TGCGCCAGCAGCTTGGCCCTAGCGGGGGCCCAAGTCCAAGAGACCCAGTACTTC
TRBV30,NA,TRBJ1-2,TRBD1,CAWSSPGQLYGYTF,TGTGCCTGGAGTTCCCCGGGACAGCTGTATGGCTACACCTTC
TRBV5-4,NA,TRBJ1-1,TRBD1,CASSAGQGSSVNTEAFF,TGTGCCAGCAGCGCGGGACAGGGGTCGAGCGTGAACACTGAAGCTTTCTTT
TRBV30,NA,TRBJ1-5,TRBD1,CAWSHGDRVQPQHF,TGTGCCTGGAGTCATGGGGACAGGGTTCAGCCCCAGCATTTT
TRBV18,NA,TRBJ1-3,TRBD1,CASSPAGQGAGNTIYF,TGTGCCAGCTCACCAGCGGGACAGGGGGCTGGAAACACCATATATTTT
TRBV6-2/TRBV6-3,NA,TRBJ1-5,NA,CASSYTSGAGNQPQHF,TGTGCCAGCAGCTATACTTCAGGGGCTGGCAATCAGCCCCAGCATTTT
TRBV12-3/TRBV12-4,NA,TRBJ2-5,NA,CASSPNQETQYF,TGTGCCAGCAGCCCAAACCAAGAGACCCAGTACTTC
TRBV27,NA,TRBJ1-5,TRBD1,CASSSTRDRGYSNQPQHF,TGTGCCAGCAGTTCGACCAGGGACAGGGGTTATAGCAATCAGCCCCAGCATTTT
TRBV6-2/TRBV6-3,NA,TRBJ1-2,NA,CASSYSSGMTNYGYTF,TGTGCCAGCAGTTACTCGTCGGGGATGACTAACTATGGCTACACCTTC
TRBV29-1,NA,TRBJ2-2,TRBD1,CSVAGGAGELFF,TGCAGCGTTGCAGGGGGAGCCGGGGAGCTGTTTTTT
TRBV6-5,NA,TRBJ2-3,TRBD1,CASSLYTGDTDTQYF,TGTGCCAGCAGTTTATATACAGGGGACACAGATACGCAGTATTTT
TRBV7-8,NA,TRBJ2-1,NA,CASSLGTGSSYNEQFF,TGTGCCAGCAGCTTGGGCACAGGAAGCTCCTACAATGAGCAGTTCTTC
TRBV9,NA,TRBJ2-1,TRBD2,CASSVASGGAWNEQFF,TGTGCCAGCAGCGTAGCTAGCGGGGGGGCTTGGAATGAGCAGTTCTTC
TRBV5-4,once,TRBJ2-3,TRBD2,CASSTGTSGGAGTQYF,TGTGCCAGCAGTACCGGGACTAGCGGGGGGGCAGGGACGCAGTATTTT
TRBV4-1,NA,TRBJ2-1,TRBD2,CASSQDVGTSGGARNEQFF,TGCGCCAGCAGCCAAGATGTTGGGACTAGCGGGGGGGCGAGGAATGAGCAGTTCTTC
TRBV11-2,NA,TRBJ2-7,NA,CASSLGRWAKYEQYF,TGTGCCAGCAGCTTAGGTCGATGGGCTAAATACGAGCAGTACTTC
TRBV3-1/TRBV3-2,NA,TRBJ1-6,NA,CASSQDFRGTDSPLHF,TGTGCCAGCAGCCAAGATTTTAGGGGCACGGATTCACCCCTCCACTTT
TRBV12-3/TRBV12-4,NA,TRBJ1-2,NA,CASSRAGGGGYTF,TGTGCCAGCAGTAGGGCTGGGGGCGGTGGCTACACCTTC
TRBV15,NA,TRBJ1-4,NA,CATAGGTNEKLFF,TGTGCCACCGCCGGTGGAACTAATGAAAAACTGTTTTTT
TRBV15,NA,TRBJ2-6,TRBD2,CATSRRGTHSGANVLTF,TGTGCCACCAGCAGGCGGGGGACTCACTCTGGGGCCAACGTCCTGACTTTC
TRBV2,NA,TRBJ1-5,NA,CASRGGASNQPQHF,TGTGCCAGCAGGGGGGGAGCTAGCAATCAGCCCCAGCATTTT
TRBV13,NA,TRBJ1-2,NA,CASSSYPDSQAVGGYTF,TGTGCCAGCAGCTCCTATCCGGACAGTCAGGCCGTTGGTGGCTACACCTTC
TRBV21-1,NA,TRBJ2-7,NA,CARGQFGSYEQYF,TGTGCCAGGGGACAGTTCGGCTCCTACGAGCAGTACTTC